This passage covers 27 T cell receptor beta chains from one sample sequenced in a study of T cell changes during pregnancy in multiple sclerosis. TCRdb keeps only in-frame clones here, not all; method: immunoSEQ multiplex PCR. The profile shows 45,000 to 55,000 clones, around 92% of them singletons. The sample here was CD4+ T cells from peripheral blood mononuclear cells, taken after pregnancy. Receptors were obtained from a female donor in good health, enrolled as a control in a pregnancy study.

The chain is built from TRBV7-2 and TRBJ2-1; 9 bases fit TRBD2. Germline V gene lookup returns CDR1 SGHTA and CDR2 FQGNSA. The CDR3 covers 13 residues. J lost 6 bases, V lost 8 bases, and 5 bases had no gene match. In nucleotides, the CDR3 is TGTGCCAGCGGGACTAGCTATGGCAATGAGCAGTTCTTC. It codes for CASGTSYGNEQFF.

The V and J genes are TRBV6-5 and TRBJ2-7; TRBD1 matches 8 bases. The junction had 6 bases not matched to a gene; V was cut back by 5 bases and J by 3 bases. The CDR3 length is 14 residues. Germline values: CDR1 MNHEY, CDR2 SVGAGI. This CDR3 reads CASSRQGKGYEQYF. CDR3 DNA sequence: TGTGCCAGCAGTCGACAGGGGAAGGGCTACGAGCAGTACTTC.

J is TRBJ1-1 and V is TRBV11-2, with 7 bases identical to TRBD1. There are 17 residues in the CDR3. Germline trimming cut 4 bases from V and 2 bases from J; bases unmatched to any gene: 13. Germline V gene lookup returns CDR1 SGHAT and CDR2 FQNNGV. The CDR3 nucleotides read TGTGCCAGCAGCTCCCCCCTCCGGGACAGCCGAAACACTGAAGCTTTCTTT. Encoded protein: CASSSPLRDSRNTEAFF.

V usage is TRBV6-4 and J usage is TRBJ1-2; TRBD1 aligns across 8 bases. The CDR3 is 12 amino acids. The ends lost 6 bases at V and 6 bases at J; junction bases unmatched: 3. CDR1 MRHNA and CDR2 SNTAGT come from the germline V gene. The CDR3 is CASRGRGHGYTF. CDR3 sequence (DNA): TGTGCCAGCAGGGGCAGGGGGCATGGCTACACCTTC.

The rearrangement links TRBV30 to TRBJ1-5, with 7 positions matching TRBD1. The trim removed 1 base at V and 7 bases at J, leaving 4 bases unmatched. Looked up from germline, CDR1 is GTSNPN and CDR2 is SVGIG (reference sequence). The CDR3 loop spans 13 amino acids. Here the CDR3 reads CAWSGQGGQPQHF. CDR3 DNA sequence: TGTGCCTGGAGTGGACAGGGCGGACAGCCCCAGCATTTT.

The chain joins TRBV5-8 to TRBJ1-5, with 10 nucleotides matching TRBD1. CDR1 is SGHTS and CDR2 is YDEGEE in the germline V gene. This CDR3 comprises 14 residues. V lost 3 bases to trimming and J lost 4 bases; unmatched junction nucleotides: 1. The DNA of the CDR3 is TGTGCCAGCAGCTCGGGACAGGGGAATCAGCCCCAGCATTTT. This gives the protein CASSSGQGNQPQHF.

The chain has TRBV6-1 and TRBJ2-1; 8 bases fit TRBD1. The CDR3 has 15 amino acids. V was clipped by 3 bases and J by 4 bases; unmatched bases: 5. The germline gives CDR1 MNHNS, CDR2 SASEGT. The DNA for the CDR3 is TGTGCCAGCAGTGACCGGGACAGGCCTTACAATGAGCAGTTCTTC. Translating it yields CASSDRDRPYNEQFF.

The chain employs TRBV28 and TRBJ1-5; a possible D gene is TRBD1 (5 bases). Germline V gene sequence: CDR1 MDHEN, CDR2 SYDVKM. V was clipped by 5 bases and J by 6 bases, with 23 bases between them. The CDR3 loop spans 17 amino acids. DNA of the CDR3: TGTGCCAGCAGTACCTACACAGGACGGAAGGGAACTCAGCCCCAGCATTTT. It yields the protein CASSTYTGRKGTQPQHF.

This chain joins TRBV9 and TRBJ1-3; no clear D. CDR1 is SGDLS, CDR2 YYNGEE, per germline. Trimming left V 1 base short and J 4 bases short, with 9 bases between. This CDR3 is built from 14 residues. The CDR3 DNA reads as TGTGCCAGCAGCGTAACAAGTTCAGGAAACACCATATATTTT. Translation: CASSVTSSGNTIYF. The full variable domain, in which reference TRBV9 and TRBJ1-3 provide the parts outside the CDR3, is DSGVTQTPKHLITATGQRVTLRCSPRSGDLSVYWYQQSLDQGLQFLIQYYNGEERAKGNILERFSAQQFPDLHSELNLSSLELGDSALYFCASSVTSSGNTIYFGEGSWLTVV.

The chain employs TRBV7-2 and TRBJ1-6; D is ambiguous. The CDR3 length is 15 residues. CDR1 SGHTA and CDR2 FQGNSA come from the germline V gene. V dropped 5 bases and J dropped 2 bases, with 10 bases sitting between them. The CDR3 region has the DNA TGTGCCAGCAGCGTGAGTCTCACCTATAATTCACCCCTCCACTTT. Its translation is CASSVSLTYNSPLHF. The whole variable domain, filled in from reference TRBV7-2 and TRBJ1-6, reads GAGVSQSPSNKVTEKGKDVELRCDPISGHTALYWYRQSLGQGLEFLIYFQGNSAPDKSGLPSDRFSAERTGGSVSTLTIQRTQQEDSAVYLCASSVSLTYNSPLHFGNGTRLTVT.

The J gene is TRBJ2-3, the V gene TRBV2, with a possible D match to TRBD1 (5 bases). Trimming pared 5 bases from V and 2 bases from J, leaving 14 bases between. CDR3 length: 15 amino acids. Germline V gene data show CDR1 as SNHLY and CDR2 as FYNNEI. The CDR3 DNA is TGTGCCAGCAGTACGAAGACAGTATTCACAGATACGCAGTATTTT. Amino acids: CASSTKTVFTDTQYF.

V usage is TRBV30 and J usage is TRBJ2-5; the D is unclear. Trimming shortened V by 1 base and J by 5 bases, and 11 bases separated the two germline ends. The CDR3 has 13 amino acids. Per germline, CDR1 GTSNPN and CDR2 SVGIG (reference sequence). The chain's CDR3 is CAWSGVLSETQYF. The CDR3 nucleotides read TGTGCCTGGAGTGGTGTCCTTTCGGAGACCCAGTACTTC. The full variable domain, completed using reference TRBV30 and TRBJ2-5, is SQTIHQWPATLVQPVGSPLSLECTVEGTSNPNLYWYRQAAGRGLQLLFYSVGIGQISSEVPQNLSASRPQDRQFILSSKKLLLSDSGFYLCAWSGVLSETQYFGPGTRLLVL.

The chain couples TRBV6-5 to TRBJ2-4; TRBD2 agrees at 10 bases. The V gene end was trimmed by 5 bases and the J gene end by 12 bases; junction bases not matched to a gene: 7. Looked up from germline, CDR1 is MNHEY and CDR2 is SVGAGI. CDR3 length equals 13 residues. Here the CDR3 DNA reads TGTGCCAGCAGTATAGCGGGGGGACGTGATCAGTACTTC. Residues: CASSIAGGRDQYF.

The chain carries TRBV27 and TRBJ1-1; D gene uncertain. Germline CDR1 is MNHEY and CDR2 is SMNVEV (reference sequence). There are 12 residues in the CDR3. Trimming removed 6 bases at V and 8 bases at J, with 13 bases between. The DNA for the CDR3 is TGTGCCAGCAGAACTCCTCCGGGGGAAGCTTTCTTT. Translated: CASRTPPGEAFF.

The rearrangement uses TRBV25-1 and TRBJ1-2; no definite D call. Germline V CDR1 and CDR2: MGHDK, SYGVNS. Trimming removed 10 bases at V and 3 bases at J, with 15 bases between. The CDR3 runs to 13 residues. The CDR3 reads CATSKSAYYGYTF. In DNA, the CDR3 is TGTGCCACCTCTAAGAGCGCCTACTATGGCTACACCTTC.

The rearrangement joins TRBV10-3 to TRBJ2-7; a weak D match, TRBD1 (6 bases). The CDR3 is 13 amino acids. Trimming removed 3 bases at V and 5 bases at J, with 11 bases between. Germline V gene lookup returns CDR1 ENHRY and CDR2 SYGVKD. The CDR3 region has the DNA TGTGCCATCAGTGATACTCAGGGGAACGAGCAGTACTTC. Its translation is CAISDTQGNEQYF.

The chain carries TRBV10-3 and TRBJ1-1, with TRBD1 as a possible D gene (5 bases). The V and J ends lost 1 base and 4 bases respectively, with 13 bases between them. The CDR3 totals 15 residues. Per germline, CDR1 ENHRY and CDR2 SYGVKD. The CDR3 here is CAISEFGGGITEAFF. DNA for the CDR3: TGTGCCATCAGTGAGTTTGGGGGAGGAATCACTGAAGCTTTCTTT.

This clone was seen a handful of times. The chain links TRBV2 to TRBJ1-2; 10 bases map to TRBD1. CDR1 and CDR2 (germline): SNHLY, FYNNEI. V shed 4 bases, J shed 8 bases, and the junction held 4 bases outside the gene matches. This CDR3 has 13 residues. CDR3 sequence reads: CASSGGTGEGYTF. For the CDR3, the DNA is TGTGCCAGCAGTGGAGGGACAGGGGAAGGCTACACCTTC.

The chain joins TRBV6-4 to TRBJ1-2, with 7 bases matching TRBD1. The CDR3 is 13 amino acids. The V gene's germline CDR1 is MRHNA and CDR2 SNTAGT. The trim removed 5 bases at V and 8 bases at J, leaving 8 bases unmatched. The CDR3 DNA follows: TGTGCCAGCAGTCCCCGACAGGGCGGCGGCTACACCTTC. Amino acid sequence: CASSPRQGGGYTF.

The chain has TRBV11-1 and TRBJ2-1; TRBD1 matches 8 bases. The CDR3 extends over 13 amino acids. The J segment lost 8 bases and the V segment lost 3 bases, leaving 3 bases of the junction unmatched. Germline lookup yields CDR1 SGHAT and CDR2 FQDESV (reference sequence). CDR3 region: CASSLYRGYEQFF. As DNA, the CDR3 is TGTGCCAGCAGCTTGTACAGGGGGTATGAGCAGTTCTTC.

V usage is TRBV19 and J usage is TRBJ2-3; 8 positions agree with TRBD2. Germline CDR1 reads LNHDA; CDR2 reads SQIVND (reference sequence). The J segment lost 1 base and the V segment lost 5 bases, leaving 5 bases of the junction unmatched. The CDR3 is 15 amino acids. CDR3 residues: CASSPFGGGTDTQYF. DNA of the CDR3: TGTGCCAGTAGTCCCTTCGGGGGGGGCACAGATACGCAGTATTTT.

This clone was recorded once. CDR3: CASSIRGQVFTDTQYF. The CDR3 coding sequence is TGTGCCAGTAGTATTAGGGGACAGGTTTTCACAGATACGCAGTATTTT. The J gene is TRBJ2-3, the V gene TRBV19; 8 bases align to TRBD1. The CDR3 sequence is 16 residues long. Trimming at V came to 3 bases and at J to 2 bases, leaving 7 bases not matched to a gene. In germline, CDR1 is LNHDA, CDR2 SQIVND (reference sequence).

The chain recombines TRBV28 with TRBJ1-5, with D possibly TRBD1 on 5 matching bases. The CDR3 is 13 amino acids. Germline V gene lookup returns CDR1 MDHEN and CDR2 SYDVKM. Trimming shortened V by 10 bases and J by 5 bases, and 15 bases separated the two germline ends. CDR3 sequence: CAIDSSKYQPQHF. Written as DNA, the CDR3 is TGTGCCATTGACAGTTCCAAGTATCAGCCCCAGCATTTT.

In DNA, the CDR3 is TGTGCCACCAGCAGACAGACAGGAGCCTACGAGCAGTACTTC. It encodes CATSRQTGAYEQYF. The chain couples TRBV15 to TRBJ2-7, with D perhaps TRBD1 (6 bases). Trimming shortened V by 2 bases and J by 2 bases, and 10 bases separated the two germline ends. The CDR3 has 14 residues. In germline, CDR1 is LNHNV, CDR2 YYDKDF (reference sequence).

The chain carries TRBV5-8 and TRBJ2-1; 9 positions match TRBD1. Losses at the gene ends were 5 bases for V and 10 bases for J; bases not matched to a gene: 4. The CDR3 extends over 12 amino acids. Per germline, CDR1 SGHTS and CDR2 YDEGEE. CDR3 nucleotide sequence: TGTGCCAGCAGTAGGACAGGGGCCGAGCAGTTCTTC. This encodes CASSRTGAEQFF.

Concerning this clone: A junction end diverges from the germline sequence, so it may reflect a read error. The V call is TRBV4-1, the J call TRBJ1-2, with a possible D match to TRBD1 (6 bases). Germline V gives CDR1 MGHRA, CDR2 YSYEKL. There are 16 residues in the CDR3. CDR3 in amino acids: CASSQDPGVRGYDYTF. CDR3 in DNA: TGCGCCAGCAGCCAAGATCCAGGGGTTCGGGGCTATGACTACACCTTC.

V is TRBV2 and J is TRBJ2-3; 7 bases are a match to TRBD2. The CDR3 consists of 14 residues. Germline loops: CDR1 SNHLY, CDR2 FYNNEI. V was clipped by 7 bases and J by 2 bases; unmatched bases: 6. The CDR3: CASISGATTDTQYF. The DNA for the CDR3 is TGTGCCAGCATCAGCGGGGCTACCACAGATACGCAGTATTTT.